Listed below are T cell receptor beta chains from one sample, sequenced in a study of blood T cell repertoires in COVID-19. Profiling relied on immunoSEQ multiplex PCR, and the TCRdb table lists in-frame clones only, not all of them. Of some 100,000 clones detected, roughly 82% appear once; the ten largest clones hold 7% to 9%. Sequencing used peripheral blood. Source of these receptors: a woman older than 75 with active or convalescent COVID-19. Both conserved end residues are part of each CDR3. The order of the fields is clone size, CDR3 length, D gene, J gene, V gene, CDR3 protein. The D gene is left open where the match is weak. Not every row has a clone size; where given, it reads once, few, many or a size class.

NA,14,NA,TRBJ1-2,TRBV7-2,CASSLGRVLGGYTF
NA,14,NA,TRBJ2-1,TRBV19,CASSTQGIYNEQFF
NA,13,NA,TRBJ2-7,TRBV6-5,CASSRGPSYEQYF
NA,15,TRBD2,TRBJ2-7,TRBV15,CACAPTGRTTYEQYF
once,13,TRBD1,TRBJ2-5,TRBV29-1,CSVERDSQETQYF
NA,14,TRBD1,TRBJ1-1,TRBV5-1,CASSLRGTDTEAFF
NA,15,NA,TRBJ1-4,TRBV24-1,CATSDPGSTNEKLFF
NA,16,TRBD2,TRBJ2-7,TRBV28,CASSLFGLAGIYEQYF
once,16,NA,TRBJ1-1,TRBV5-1,CASSLEVMGGNTEAFF
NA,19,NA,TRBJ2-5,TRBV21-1,CASSRVGKRTSGHQETQYF
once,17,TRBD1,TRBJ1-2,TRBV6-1,CASSADREYVGGYGYTF
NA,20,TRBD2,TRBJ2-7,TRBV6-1,CASSEPTVGSGRLGLYEQYF
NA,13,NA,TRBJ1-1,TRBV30,CAWNRVLHTEAFF
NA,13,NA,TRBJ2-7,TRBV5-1,CASRAVNSYEQYF
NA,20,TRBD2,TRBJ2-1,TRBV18,CASSPPGSGTSGSSYNEQFF
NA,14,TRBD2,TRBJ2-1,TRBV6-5,CASTWRESNNEQFF
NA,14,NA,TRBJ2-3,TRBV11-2,CASSITRSTDTQYF
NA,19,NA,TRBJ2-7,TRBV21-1,CASSKVRVAGPPGSYEQYF
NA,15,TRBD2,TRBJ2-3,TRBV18,CASSPQAGRTDTQYF
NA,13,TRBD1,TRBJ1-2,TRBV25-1,CASSLGQGIGYTF
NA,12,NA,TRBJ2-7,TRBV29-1,CSVARRSGEQYF
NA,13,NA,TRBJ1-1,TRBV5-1,CASSLALGAEAFF
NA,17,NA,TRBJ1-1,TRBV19,CASSIRGTFLLNTEAFF
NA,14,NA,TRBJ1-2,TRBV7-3,CASSLTSANYGYTF
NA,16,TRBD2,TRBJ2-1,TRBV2,CASSSGTNLSYNEQFF
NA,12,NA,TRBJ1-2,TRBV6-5,CAITERGGGYTF
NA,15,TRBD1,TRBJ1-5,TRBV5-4,CASSLGQGANQPQHF
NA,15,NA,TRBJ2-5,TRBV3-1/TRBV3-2,CASSQDMGTQETQYF
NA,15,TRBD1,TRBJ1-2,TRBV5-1,CASSAGDRANYGYTF
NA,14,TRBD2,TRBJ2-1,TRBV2,CASSEYGLAVLTFF
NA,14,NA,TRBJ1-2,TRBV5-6,CASSLEESNYGYTF
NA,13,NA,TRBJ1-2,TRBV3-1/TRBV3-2,CASSLRGENGYTF
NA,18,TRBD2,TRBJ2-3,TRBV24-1,CATSDATASGRAQDTQYF
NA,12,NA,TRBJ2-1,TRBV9,CASSVAPSEQFF
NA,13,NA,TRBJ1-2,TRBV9,CASSVPGGYGYTF
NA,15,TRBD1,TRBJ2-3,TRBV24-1,CATSDWTGTTDTQYF
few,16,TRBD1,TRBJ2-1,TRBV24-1,CATSEAGTGDDNEQFF
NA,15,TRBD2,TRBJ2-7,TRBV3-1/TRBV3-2,CASSARTSGIYEQYF
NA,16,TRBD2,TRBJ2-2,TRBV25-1,CASSGLAGGPTGELFF
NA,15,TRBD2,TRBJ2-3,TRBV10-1,CASSERREGTDTQYF
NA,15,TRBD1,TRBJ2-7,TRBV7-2,CASSRDPQGAYEQYF
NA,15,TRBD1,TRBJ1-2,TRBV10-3,CAISGGDSQNYGYTF
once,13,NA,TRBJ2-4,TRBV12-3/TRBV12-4,CASSPLGPNIQYF
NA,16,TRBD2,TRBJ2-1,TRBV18,CASSQAGLAGTNEQFF
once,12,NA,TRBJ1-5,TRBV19,CASREGGQPQHF
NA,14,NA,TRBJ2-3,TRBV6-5,CASNESPFTDTQYF
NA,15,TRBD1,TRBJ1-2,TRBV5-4,CASSKQGTGVYGYTF
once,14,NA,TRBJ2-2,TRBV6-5,CASTFGGRSGELFF
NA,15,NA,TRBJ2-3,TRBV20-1,CSASRWGEREDTQYF
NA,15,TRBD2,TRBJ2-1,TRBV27,CASRQGSGSGNEQFF
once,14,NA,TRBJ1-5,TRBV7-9,CASSTLEGPQPQHF
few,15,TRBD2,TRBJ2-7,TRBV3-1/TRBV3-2,CASSLGLAQAYEQYF
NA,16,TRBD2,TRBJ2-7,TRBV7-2,CASSLAHSGRGYEQYF
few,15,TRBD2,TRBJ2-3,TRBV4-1,CASSQVPGGPDTQYF